These 27 T cell receptor beta chains originate from one sample sequenced in a study of cytomegalovirus exposure and HLA in healthy donors. The PCR was carried out with 60 Vbeta primers and 13 Jbeta primers. Profiled with immunoSEQ multiplex PCR; TCRdb holds only in-frame clones, not every one. The table includes 150,000 to 200,000 clones, around four fifths detected once. The sample was PBMCs. The receptors were gathered from a male donor in good health and CMV-seropositive.

In this sample, this clone turned up once. This chain connects TRBV7-2 to TRBJ1-2; D ambiguous. Germline CDR1 is SGHTA and CDR2 is FQGNSA. V dropped 2 bases and J dropped 1 base, with 5 bases sitting between them. The CDR3 consists of 13 residues. DNA of the CDR3: TGTGCCAGCAGCTTAACAGTTAACTATGGCTACACCTTC. Its translation is CASSLTVNYGYTF.

The chain couples TRBV7-9 to TRBJ1-2; D is unclear. Trimming cost V 2 bases and J 3 bases, with 10 bases left between them. CDR1 and CDR2 (germline): SEHNR, FQNEAQ (reference sequence). This CDR3 spans 14 amino acids. DNA of the CDR3: TGTGCCAGCAGCTTACCCGGAGTGGACTATGGCTACACCTTC. This sequence encodes CASSLPGVDYGYTF.

In this sample, this clone turned up many times. J is TRBJ2-2 and V is TRBV27; 11 bases agree with TRBD1. The germline CDR1 and CDR2 sequences are MNHEY and SMNVEV (reference sequence). CDR3 length: 15 amino acids. With 3 bases clipped from V and 7 bases from J, the junction kept 4 bases outside the gene matches. The CDR3 sequence: CASSLQGQGGGELFF. As DNA, the CDR3 is TGTGCCAGCAGTTTGCAGGGACAGGGGGGCGGGGAGCTGTTTTTT.

The J gene is TRBJ2-5, the V gene TRBV18; 12 bases agree with TRBD2. V shed 6 bases and J 1 base; nucleotides not matched to a gene: 6. Germline CDR1 and CDR2: KGHSH and LQKENI. This CDR3 has 16 residues. The DNA of the CDR3 is TGTGCCAGCTCCCAAACTAGCGGGGGGATCCAAGAGACCCAGTACTTC. Its protein is CASSQTSGGIQETQYF.

The V call is TRBV11-1, the J call TRBJ2-4, with D perhaps TRBD2 (6 bases). The germline V gene encodes CDR1 SGHAT and CDR2 FQDESV (reference sequence). This CDR3 is 13 amino acids long. With 1 base removed from V and 9 bases from J, the gap between germline ends came to 10 bases. CDR3 loop: CASSLGLGSIQYF. CDR3 nucleotide sequence: TGTGCCAGCAGCTTAGGACTAGGGAGCATTCAGTACTTC. Full variable domain (missing parts from reference TRBV11-1 and TRBJ2-4): EAEVAQSPRYKITEKSQAVAFWCDPISGHATLYWYRQILGQGPELLVQFQDESVVDDSQLPKDRFSAERLKGVDSTLKIQPAELGDSAMYLCASSLGLGSIQYFGAGTRLSVL.

This CDR3 reads CASSQRGTGDYEQYF. The DNA for the CDR3 is TGCGCCAGCAGCCAGAGAGGGACAGGGGATTACGAGCAGTACTTC. V usage is TRBV4-1 and J usage is TRBJ2-7; 10 positions agree with TRBD1. V gave up 3 bases and J gave up 4 bases; unmatched junction bases: 6. The length of the CDR3 is 15 residues. Germline values: CDR1 MGHRA, CDR2 YSYEKL.

In this sample, this clone turned up once. This chain connects TRBV6-5 to TRBJ1-2; possibly TRBD1 for D (5 bases). Trimming took off 5 bases at V and 1 base at J, with 14 bases between the two ends. Germline V gives CDR1 MNHEY, CDR2 SVGAGI. The CDR3 is 15 residues long. CDR3 bases: TGTGCCAGCAGTGTACTGGGCAGGGTTAACTATGGCTACACCTTC. Translated: CASSVLGRVNYGYTF.

CDR3 sequence reads: CASSPLGDLYEQYF. As DNA, the CDR3 is TGTGCCAGCAGTCCACTCGGGGATTTATACGAGCAGTACTTC. The chain employs TRBV27 and TRBJ2-7, with D tentatively TRBD2 (5 bases). Germline CDR1 reads MNHEY; CDR2 reads SMNVEV (reference sequence). V dropped 5 bases and J dropped 4 bases, with 15 bases sitting between them. This CDR3 region has 14 residues.

This sequence joins TRBV5-1 and TRBJ2-4; a weak D match, TRBD1 (7 bases). The CDR3 is made up of 14 amino acids. Germline CDR1 reads SGHRS; CDR2 reads YFSETQ. V was trimmed by 4 bases and J by 8 bases, leaving 16 bases between them. CDR3 sequence reads: CASSPTGDRDIQYF. CDR3 nucleotide sequence: TGCGCCAGCAGCCCAACGGGGGACAGAGACATTCAGTACTTC.

The gene calls are TRBV30 and TRBJ1-4; D unclear. CDR1 is GTSNPN and CDR2 is SVGIG in the germline V gene (reference sequence). Trimming took 5 bases from V and 2 from J, leaving 9 bases between them. The CDR3 length is 13 residues. The CDR3, as DNA: TGTGCCTGGGAGGGAGATACTAATGAAAAACTGTTTTTT. It specifies CAWEGDTNEKLFF.

The chain couples TRBV15 to TRBJ2-7, with 9 bases fitting TRBD2. The V and J ends lost 4 bases and 0 bases, in that order; junction bases with no gene match: 4. The CDR3 spans 15 residues. Germline V gives CDR1 LNHNV, CDR2 YYDKDF (reference sequence). The CDR3 is CATSNLAGRSYEQYF. The CDR3 nucleotides read TGTGCCACCAGCAACCTAGCGGGACGCTCCTACGAGCAGTACTTC.

The rearrangement uses TRBV2 and TRBJ2-3; 9 bases align to TRBD2. J gave up 3 bases and V 7 bases, and 8 bases lay outside the gene matches. In germline, CDR1 is SNHLY, CDR2 FYNNEI. This CDR3 has 15 amino acids. This CDR3 reads CASTRKTSGTDTQYF. CDR3 in DNA: TGTGCCAGCACCCGAAAAACTAGCGGGACAGATACGCAGTATTTT.

The chain recombines TRBV30 with TRBJ1-1; possible D gene TRBD1, 6 bases. The germline V gene has CDR1 GTSNPN and CDR2 SVGIG (reference sequence). The V end was cut by 5 bases, the J end by 2 bases, with 9 bases between. The CDR3 sequence is 12 residues long. CDR3 sequence reads: CAWEGVNTEAFF. The CDR3, as DNA: TGTGCCTGGGAGGGGGTTAACACTGAAGCTTTCTTT.

In its sample, this clone was seen a few times. The chain recombines TRBV5-6 with TRBJ2-7, with a tentative D call TRBD1 (6 bases). From germline, CDR1 is SGHDT and CDR2 YYEEEE. The CDR3 length is 15 residues. The V gene lost 1 base and the J gene lost 3 bases, with 14 bases spanning the gap. The CDR3 DNA sequence: TGTGCCAGCAGCTTGCCGGACAGTGGGCACTACGAGCAGTACTTC. The encoded protein is CASSLPDSGHYEQYF.

This sequence joins TRBV2 and TRBJ1-2, with 9 positions matching TRBD1. After removal of 6 bases from V and 8 bases from J, the junction contained 4 bases not matched to a gene. The CDR3 extends over 12 amino acids. Looked up from germline, CDR1 is SNHLY and CDR2 is FYNNEI. CDR3 sequence (DNA): TGTGCCAGCAGAGCGGACAGGGGCGGCTACACCTTC. Its protein is CASRADRGGYTF.

The V and J genes are TRBV29-1 and TRBJ2-7; TRBD2 is a possible D gene (6 bases). Trimming pared 2 bases from V and 0 bases from J, leaving 17 bases between. This CDR3 comprises 16 residues. Germline CDR1 SQVTM, CDR2 ANQGSEA. The CDR3 loop is CSVETVGLKSSYEQYF. The CDR3 DNA sequence: TGCAGCGTTGAAACTGTGGGACTCAAGAGCTCCTACGAGCAGTACTTC.

The chain has TRBV7-9 and TRBJ1-6; TRBD1 aligns across 9 bases. V shed 5 bases, J shed 7 bases, and the junction held 6 bases outside the gene matches. This CDR3 has 15 amino acids. Germline V gene sequence: CDR1 SEHNR, CDR2 FQNEAQ (reference sequence). CDR3 DNA: TGTGCCAGCAGCCCGGGACAGGGAGGGAATTCACCCCTCCACTTT. Protein: CASSPGQGGNSPLHF.

The chain has TRBV6-4 and TRBJ1-2, with a possible D match to TRBD1 (6 bases). In germline, CDR1 is MRHNA, CDR2 SNTAGT. CDR3 length: 13 amino acids. V was cut by 2 bases and J by 8 bases, with 12 bases left in between. CDR3 sequence (DNA): TGTGCCAGCAGTGACCGTCAGGGGATGGGCTACACCTTC. Translated, it gives CASSDRQGMGYTF.

V and J are TRBV6-1 and TRBJ2-1, with D tentatively TRBD1 (6 bases). In germline, CDR1 is MNHNS, CDR2 SASEGT. The length of the CDR3 is 13 residues. V was trimmed by 8 bases and J by 7 bases, leaving 15 bases between them. CDR3 loop: CASLLWGRNEQFF. CDR3 DNA sequence: TGTGCCAGCCTCCTATGGGGGCGTAATGAGCAGTTCTTC.

The chain links TRBV27 to TRBJ2-5; TRBD2 agrees at 15 bases. The V gene end was trimmed by 6 bases and the J gene end by 1 base; junction bases not matched to a gene: 6. The CDR3 runs to 17 residues. CDR1 is MNHEY and CDR2 is SMNVEV in the germline V gene (reference sequence). CDR3 sequence (DNA): TGTGCCAGCAGCCGAGGACTAGCGGGGGGGCTCCAAGAGACCCAGTACTTC. Protein product: CASSRGLAGGLQETQYF.

The CDR3 bases are TGTGCCAGCAGCGGACTAGGGGACAGGGTCCCCTATGGCTACACCTTC. Its protein product is CASSGLGDRVPYGYTF. This rearrangement joins TRBV6-6 to TRBJ1-2; 9 nucleotides line up with TRBD1. Trimming removed 6 bases from V and 4 bases from J; junction bases left unmatched: 12. The CDR3 totals 16 residues. Germline V CDR1 and CDR2: MNHNY, SVGAGI (reference sequence).

This clone was counted at least ten times. The chain combines TRBV29-1 with TRBJ1-1; 9 bases map to TRBD1. Germline V lookup: CDR1 SQVTM, CDR2 ANQGSEA. Germline trimming cut 7 bases from V and 3 bases from J; bases unmatched to any gene: 3. The CDR3 covers 12 residues. CDR3 coding DNA: TGCAGCGCACGGACAGGGGACACTGAAGCTTTCTTT. Its protein product is CSARTGDTEAFF.

This chain links TRBV5-1 with TRBJ1-1; 7 nucleotides match TRBD1. Looked up from germline, CDR1 is SGHRS and CDR2 is YFSETQ. The CDR3 totals 17 residues. The V gene end was trimmed by 4 bases and the J gene end by 3 bases; junction bases not matched to a gene: 15. The CDR3 coding sequence is TGCGCCAGCAGCCTGTTACCGGGACAGAGTCCGGACACTGAAGCTTTCTTT. As protein: CASSLLPGQSPDTEAFF. Full variable domain (rest looked up from reference TRBV5-1 and TRBJ1-1): KAGVTQTPRYLIKTRGQQVTLSCSPISGHRSVSWYQQTPGQGLQFLFEYFSETQRNKGNFPGRFSGRQFSNSRSEMNVSTLELGDSALYLCASSLLPGQSPDTEAFFGQGTRLTVV.

The chain recombines TRBV15 with TRBJ2-5; 7 bases fit TRBD2. The CDR3 spans 16 residues. Germline V gives CDR1 LNHNV, CDR2 YYDKDF (reference sequence). J gave up 11 bases and V 5 bases, and 20 bases lay outside the gene matches. CDR3 region: CATSARRGAGGGEQYF. CDR3 coding DNA: TGTGCCACCAGCGCCCGTCGCGGAGCAGGTGGGGGGGAGCAGTACTTC.

The table lists this clone with a count of one. The chain has TRBV11-2 and TRBJ2-7; weak D call: TRBD2 (5 bases). The CDR3 runs 15 residues. Trimming took 1 base from V and 4 from J, leaving 14 bases between them. Germline assignment: CDR1 SGHAT and CDR2 FQNNGV. The CDR3, as DNA: TGTGCCAGCAGCTTAGCCCAAGACGGCGGGTACGAGCAGTACTTC. This encodes CASSLAQDGGYEQYF.

The CDR3 region has the DNA TGTGCTAGTGGAGGGACAGGTAGGGGTAATTCACCCCTCCACTTT. Translating it yields CASGGTGRGNSPLHF. V and J are TRBV12-5 and TRBJ1-6; 8 bases match TRBD1. CDR1 and CDR2 (germline): LGHNT, FRNRAP. The CDR3 is 15 residues long. Unmatched junction bases numbered 7, after V lost 6 bases and J lost 6 bases. Variable domain in full (rest from reference TRBV12-5 and TRBJ1-6): DARVTQTPRHKVTEMGQEVTMRCQPILGHNTVFWYRQTMMQGLELLAYFRNRAPLDDSGMPKDRFSAEMPDATLATLKIQPSEPRDSAVYFCASGGTGRGNSPLHFGNGTRLTVT.

This chain uses TRBV2 with TRBJ2-5; TRBD1 matches 8 bases. The CDR3 is 14 amino acids. CDR1 is SNHLY, CDR2 FYNNEI, per germline. The ends lost 4 bases at V and 5 bases at J; junction bases unmatched: 6. The CDR3 DNA reads as TGTGCCAGCAGTGCCCCAGGGGGCTTCGAGACCCAGTACTTC. Its protein is CASSAPGGFETQYF.